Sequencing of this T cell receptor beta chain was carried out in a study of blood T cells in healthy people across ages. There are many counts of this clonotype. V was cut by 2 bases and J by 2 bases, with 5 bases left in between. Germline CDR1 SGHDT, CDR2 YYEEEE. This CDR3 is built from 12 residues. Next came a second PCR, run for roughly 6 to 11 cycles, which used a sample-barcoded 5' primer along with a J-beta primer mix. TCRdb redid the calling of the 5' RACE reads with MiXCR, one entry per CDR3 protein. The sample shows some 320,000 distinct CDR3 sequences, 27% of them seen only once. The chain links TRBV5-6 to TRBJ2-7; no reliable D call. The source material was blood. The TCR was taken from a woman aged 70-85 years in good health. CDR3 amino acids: CASSFDPYEQYF. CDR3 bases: TGTGCCAGCAGCTTCGATCCCTACGAGCAGTACTTC. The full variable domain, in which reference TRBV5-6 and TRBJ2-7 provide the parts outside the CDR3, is DAGVTQSPTHLIKTRGQQVTLRCSPKSGHDTVSWYQQALGQGPQFIFQYYEEEERQRGNFPDRFSGHQFPNYSSELNVNALLLGDSALYLCASSFDPYEQYFGPGTRLTVT.